These 10 T cell receptor beta chains came from one sample sequenced in a study of siplizumab effects on memory and regulatory T cells (dated by TCRdb to about 2019). Library construction relied on the immunoSEQ multiplex PCR assay. The immuneACCESS repertoire file appears here via TCRdb, limited to in-frame rearrangements. These files lack a portion of the clones; in checked studies, under half of the deficit traces to unresolved V genes, and the cause of the others is not known. Recorded for this sample are about 97,000 clones; about 94% of them occurred a single time. The top ten clones comprise approximately 1.2% of the sample. Sequencing was done on a sample of CD4+ T cells sorted from blood. The receptors come from a human donor in good health.

This clone was recorded once. The junction departs from germline at one end; a sequencing error may be responsible. The sample has other DNA sequences that encode this CDR3 too. This chain uses TRBV27 with TRBJ2-6; unclear D gene. This CDR3 spans 15 amino acids. CDR1 is MNHEY, CDR2 SMNVEV, per germline (reference sequence). CDR3 amino acids: CASSFGPSGANVLTF. The CDR3 region has the DNA TGTGCCAGCAGTTTTGGGCCCTCTGGAGCCAACGTCCTGACTTTC.

Remarks on this clone: The identical CDR3 is also encoded by other nucleotide sequences in the sample. J is TRBJ1-1 and V is TRBV12-2. TRBV12-2 is reported as a pseudogene. This CDR3 region has 11 residues. CDR3 sequence reads: CASRLWWEAFF. In nucleotides, the CDR3 is TGTGCAAGTCGCTTATGGTGGGAAGCTTTCTTT.

The chain recombines TRBV4-2 with TRBJ1-2, with a tentative D call TRBD1 (5 bases). Trimming pared 0 bases from V and 4 bases from J, leaving 12 bases between. Germline V gene data show CDR1 as LGHNA and CDR2 as YNFKEQ. CDR3 length: 15 residues. CDR3 region: CASSQDRGATYGYTF. CDR3 bases: TGTGCCAGCAGCCAAGATAGGGGAGCAACCTATGGCTACACCTTC.

The chain recombines TRBV15 with TRBJ2-1, with a weak D call TRBD1 (7 bases). In germline, CDR1 is LNHNV, CDR2 YYDKDF (reference sequence). V was trimmed by 0 bases and J by 10 bases, leaving 13 bases between them. CDR3 length: 14 residues. This CDR3 reads CATSRDRGTAEQFF. The DNA of the CDR3 is TGTGCCACCAGCAGAGACAGGGGGACTGCCGAGCAGTTCTTC.

The CDR3 spells CASSYRGGPSSYEQYF. CDR3 sequence (DNA): TGTGCCAGCAGTTACCGAGGGGGACCAAGCTCCTACGAGCAGTACTTC. The genes are TRBV6-5 and TRBJ2-7, with D possibly matching TRBD1 (6 bases). Germline CDR1 MNHEY, CDR2 SVGAGI. The CDR3 is 16 amino acids. V dropped 2 bases and J dropped 0 bases, with 14 bases sitting between them.

The chain has TRBV18 and TRBJ2-2, with D perhaps matching TRBD1 (5 bases). The V end was cut by 1 base, the J end by 6 bases, with 15 bases between. The CDR3 length is 16 residues. Germline V gene data show CDR1 as KGHSH and CDR2 as LQKENI. CDR3 coding DNA: TGTGCCAGCTCACCACGAAGAGGACAAGGAGCCGGGGAGCTGTTTTTT. This translates into CASSPRRGQGAGELFF.

In DNA form, the CDR3 reads TGTGCCAGCAGCGATCAGCGGGCTGCAAGGAGGAAACTGTTTTTT. Translating gives CASSDQRAARRKLFF. The V and J genes are TRBV11-2 and TRBJ1-4; D is undetermined. The V gene lost 5 bases and the J gene lost 11 bases, with 21 bases spanning the gap. This CDR3 is 15 amino acids long. CDR1 SGHAT and CDR2 FQNNGV come from the germline V gene.

This chain uses TRBV6-1 with TRBJ2-7; D is uncertain. The CDR3 contains 14 residues. From germline, CDR1 is MNHNS and CDR2 SASEGT. V was cut by 3 bases and J by 4 bases, with 13 bases left in between. CDR3 loop: CASSDLPPPYEQYF. Here the CDR3 DNA reads TGTGCCAGCAGTGACCTCCCACCGCCTTACGAGCAGTACTTC.

This clone occurred once. V usage is TRBV6-5 and J usage is TRBJ1-2, with 8 bases aligning to TRBD1. Germline CDR1 and CDR2: MNHEY and SVGAGI. The V and J ends lost 5 bases and 3 bases, in that order; junction bases with no gene match: 2. CDR3 length: 13 residues. CDR3 residues: CASSQGAYYGYTF. The CDR3 nucleotides read TGTGCCAGCAGTCAGGGGGCCTACTATGGCTACACCTTC.

The CDR3 spells CATSGQMNTEAFF. The CDR3 DNA sequence: TGTGCCACGTCGGGACAGATGAACACTGAAGCTTTCTTT. The chain joins TRBV18 to TRBJ1-1; 7 bases line up with TRBD1. V was clipped by 10 bases and J by 0 bases; unmatched bases: 5. The CDR3 is made up of 13 amino acids. Germline V CDR1 and CDR2: KGHSH, LQKENI.